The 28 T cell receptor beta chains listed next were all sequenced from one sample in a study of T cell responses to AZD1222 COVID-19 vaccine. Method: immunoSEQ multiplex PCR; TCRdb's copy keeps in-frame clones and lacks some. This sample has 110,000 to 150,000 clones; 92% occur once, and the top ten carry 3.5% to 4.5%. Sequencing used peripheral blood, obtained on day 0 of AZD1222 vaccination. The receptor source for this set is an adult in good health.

The CDR3 nucleotides are TGTGCCTGGAGGATAACCGGGACAGGGGCCGGCGGGGCCCAGTACTTC. Its protein is CAWRITGTGAGGAQYF. The rearrangement joins TRBV30 to TRBJ2-5, with TRBD1 matching 10 bases. V shed 3 bases, J shed 9 bases, and the junction held 16 bases outside the gene matches. The CDR3 runs 16 residues. Germline V lookup: CDR1 GTSNPN, CDR2 SVGIG (reference sequence).

The CDR3 DNA is TGTGCCAGCAGACTACTATCTCTAGGAAATGAGCAGTTCTTC. Translated: CASRLLSLGNEQFF. This chain joins TRBV6-5 and TRBJ2-1, with unresolved D. Looked up from germline, CDR1 is MNHEY and CDR2 is SVGAGI. The V end was cut by 6 bases, the J end by 7 bases, with 16 bases between. The CDR3 is 14 amino acids.

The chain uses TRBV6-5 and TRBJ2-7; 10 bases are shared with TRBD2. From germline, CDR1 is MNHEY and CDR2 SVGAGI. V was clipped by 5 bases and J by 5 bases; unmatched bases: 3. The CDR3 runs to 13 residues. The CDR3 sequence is CASSLAGANEQYF. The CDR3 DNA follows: TGTGCCAGCAGTCTAGCGGGAGCCAACGAGCAGTACTTC.

CDR3 residues: CASSLVGSGNSPLHF. Written as DNA, the CDR3 is TGCGCCAGCAGCTTAGTTGGGTCCGGAAATTCACCCCTCCACTTT. The V call is TRBV5-1, the J call TRBJ1-6, with D unresolved. The CDR3 extends over 15 amino acids. Trimming pared 2 bases from V and 7 bases from J, leaving 13 bases between. Germline V gene lookup returns CDR1 SGHRS and CDR2 YFSETQ.

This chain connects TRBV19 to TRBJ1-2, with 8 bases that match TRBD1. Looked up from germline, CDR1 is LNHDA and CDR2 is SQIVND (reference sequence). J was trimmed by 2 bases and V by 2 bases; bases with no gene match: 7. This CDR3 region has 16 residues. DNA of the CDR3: TGTGCCAGTAGTATAAATCTACGGACAGGGAACTATGGCTACACCTTC. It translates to CASSINLRTGNYGYTF.

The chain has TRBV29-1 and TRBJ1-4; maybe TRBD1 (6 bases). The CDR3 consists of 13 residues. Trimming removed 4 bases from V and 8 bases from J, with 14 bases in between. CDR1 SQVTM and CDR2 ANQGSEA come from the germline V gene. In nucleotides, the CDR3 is TGCAGCGTTGGAGGGGGGCTAGGGGAAAAACTGTTTTTT. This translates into CSVGGGLGEKLFF.

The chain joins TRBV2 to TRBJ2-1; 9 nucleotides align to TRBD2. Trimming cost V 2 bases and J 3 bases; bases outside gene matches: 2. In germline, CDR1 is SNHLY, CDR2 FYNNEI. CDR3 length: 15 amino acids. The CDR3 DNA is TGTGCCAGCAGTGAACGCGGGAGGGTCTACAATGAGCAGTTCTTC. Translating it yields CASSERGRVYNEQFF.

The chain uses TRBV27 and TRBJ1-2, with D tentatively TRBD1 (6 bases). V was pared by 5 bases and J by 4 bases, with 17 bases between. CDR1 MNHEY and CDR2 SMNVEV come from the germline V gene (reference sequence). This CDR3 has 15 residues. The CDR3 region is CASSGTRGFPYGYTF. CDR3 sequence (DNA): TGTGCCAGCAGTGGTACCAGGGGCTTCCCCTATGGCTACACCTTC.

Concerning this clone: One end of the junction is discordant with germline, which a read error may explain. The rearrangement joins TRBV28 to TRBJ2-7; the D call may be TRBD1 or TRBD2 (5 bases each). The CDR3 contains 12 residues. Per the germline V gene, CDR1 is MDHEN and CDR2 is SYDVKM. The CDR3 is CASRRDLREWSF. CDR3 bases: TGTGCCAGCCGAAGGGACCTCAGGGAGTGGTCCTTC. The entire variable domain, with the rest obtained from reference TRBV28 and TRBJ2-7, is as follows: DVKVTQSSRYLVKRTGEKVFLECVQDMDHENMFWYRQDPGLGLRLIYFSYDVKMKEKGDIPEGYSVSREKKERFSLILESASTNQTSMYLCASRRDLREWSFGPGTRLTVT.

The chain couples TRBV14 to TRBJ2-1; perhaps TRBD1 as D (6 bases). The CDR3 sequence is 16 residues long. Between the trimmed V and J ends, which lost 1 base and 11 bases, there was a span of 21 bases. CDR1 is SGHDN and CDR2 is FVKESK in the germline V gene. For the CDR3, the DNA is TGTGCCAGCAGCCAAGTTGGGAGAATCACCGGGACAAAGCAGTTCTTC. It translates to CASSQVGRITGTKQFF.

The CDR3 loop is CASRVEGAINYGYTF. As DNA, the CDR3 is TGCGCCAGCAGAGTGGAGGGGGCTATTAACTATGGCTACACCTTC. The gene calls are TRBV5-1 and TRBJ1-2; TRBD1 matches at 7 bases. The V gene end was trimmed by 5 bases and the J gene end by 1 base; junction bases not matched to a gene: 8. Germline V gene sequence: CDR1 SGHRS, CDR2 YFSETQ. The CDR3 length is 15 residues.

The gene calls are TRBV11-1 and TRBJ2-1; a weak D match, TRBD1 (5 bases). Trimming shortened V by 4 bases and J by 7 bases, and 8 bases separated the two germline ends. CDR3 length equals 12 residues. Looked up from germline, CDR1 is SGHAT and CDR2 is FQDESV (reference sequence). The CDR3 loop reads CASSSHRNEQFF. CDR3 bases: TGTGCCAGCAGCTCCCACAGGAATGAGCAGTTCTTC.

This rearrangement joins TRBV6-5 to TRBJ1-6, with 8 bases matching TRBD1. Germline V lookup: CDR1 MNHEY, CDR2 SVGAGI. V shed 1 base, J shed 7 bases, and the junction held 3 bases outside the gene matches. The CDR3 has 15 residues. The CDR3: CASSYYRTGNSPLHF. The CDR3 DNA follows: TGTGCCAGCAGTTACTATAGGACAGGGAATTCACCCCTCCACTTT.

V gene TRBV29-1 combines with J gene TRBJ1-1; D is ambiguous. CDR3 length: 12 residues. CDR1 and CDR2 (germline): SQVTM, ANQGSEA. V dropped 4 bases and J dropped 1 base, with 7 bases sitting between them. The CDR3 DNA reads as TGCAGCGTTGGACACCCGAACACTGAAGCTTTCTTT. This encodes CSVGHPNTEAFF.

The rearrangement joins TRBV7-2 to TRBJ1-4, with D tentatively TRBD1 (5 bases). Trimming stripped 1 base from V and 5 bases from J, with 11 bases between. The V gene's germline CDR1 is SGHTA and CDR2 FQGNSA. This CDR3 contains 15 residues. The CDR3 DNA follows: TGTGCCAGCAGCTTAGAAGGGACCCCCAATGAAAAACTGTTTTTT. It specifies CASSLEGTPNEKLFF.

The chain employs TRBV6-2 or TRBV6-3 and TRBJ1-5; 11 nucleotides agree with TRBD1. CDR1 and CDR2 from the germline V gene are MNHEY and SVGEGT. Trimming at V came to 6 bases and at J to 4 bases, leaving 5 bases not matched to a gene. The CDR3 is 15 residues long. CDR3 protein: CASSRTGGGNQPQHF. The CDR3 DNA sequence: TGTGCCAGCAGCCGGACAGGGGGCGGGAATCAGCCCCAGCATTTT.

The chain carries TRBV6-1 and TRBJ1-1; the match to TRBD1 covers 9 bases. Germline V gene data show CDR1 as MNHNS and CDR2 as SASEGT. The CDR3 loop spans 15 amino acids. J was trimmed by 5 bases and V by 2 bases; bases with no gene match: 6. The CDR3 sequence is CASSESSQGATEAFF. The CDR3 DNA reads TGTGCCAGCAGTGAAAGCTCACAGGGGGCGACTGAAGCTTTCTTT.

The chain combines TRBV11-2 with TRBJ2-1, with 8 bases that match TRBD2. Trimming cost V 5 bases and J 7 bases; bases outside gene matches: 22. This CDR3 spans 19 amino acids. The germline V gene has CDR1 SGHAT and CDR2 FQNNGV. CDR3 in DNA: TGTGCCAGCAGCCCCACCCGCCCTGGACTAGCTCTTCTAGGGAATGAGCAGTTCTTC. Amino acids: CASSPTRPGLALLGNEQFF.

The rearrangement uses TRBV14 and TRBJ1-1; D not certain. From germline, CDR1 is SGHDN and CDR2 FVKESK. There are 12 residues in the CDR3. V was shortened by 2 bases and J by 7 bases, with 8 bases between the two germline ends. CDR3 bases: TGTGCCAGCAGCCAATTCCGGGTTGAAGCTTTCTTT. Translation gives CASSQFRVEAFF.

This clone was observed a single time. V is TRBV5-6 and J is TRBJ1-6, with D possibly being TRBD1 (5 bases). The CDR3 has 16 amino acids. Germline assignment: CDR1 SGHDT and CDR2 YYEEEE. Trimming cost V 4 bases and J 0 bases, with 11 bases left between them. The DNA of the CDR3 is TGTGCCAGCAGCCCGGGGGGGGGCTCCTATAATTCACCCCTCCACTTT. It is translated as CASSPGGGSYNSPLHF.

CDR3 sequence reads: CASSLGQGENYGYTF. For the CDR3, the DNA is TGTGCCAGCAGCTTGGGACAGGGAGAAAACTATGGCTACACCTTC. The J gene is TRBJ1-2, the V gene TRBV7-9; 9 bases are a match to TRBD1. Germline CDR1 is SEHNR and CDR2 is FQNEAQ (reference sequence). Trimming removed 3 bases from V and 2 bases from J; junction bases left unmatched: 4. This CDR3 has 15 residues. The whole variable domain, filled in from reference TRBV7-9 and TRBJ1-2, reads DTGVSQNPRHKITKRGQNVTFRCDPISEHNRLYWYRQTLGQGPEFLTYFQNEAQLEKSRLLSDRFSAERPKGSFSTLEIQRTEQGDSAMYLCASSLGQGENYGYTFGSGTRLTVV.

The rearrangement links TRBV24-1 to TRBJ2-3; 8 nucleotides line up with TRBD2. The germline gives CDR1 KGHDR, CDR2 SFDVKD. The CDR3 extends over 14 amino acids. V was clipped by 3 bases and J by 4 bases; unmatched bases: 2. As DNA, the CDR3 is TGTGCCACCAGTGATACGGGAGGGGCAGATACGCAGTATTTT. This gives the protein CATSDTGGADTQYF.

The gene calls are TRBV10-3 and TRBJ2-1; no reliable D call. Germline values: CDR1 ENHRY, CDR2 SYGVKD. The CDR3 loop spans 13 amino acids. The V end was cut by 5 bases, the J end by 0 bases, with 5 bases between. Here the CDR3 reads CAISQSSYNEQFF. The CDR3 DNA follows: TGTGCCATCAGTCAAAGCTCCTACAATGAGCAGTTCTTC.

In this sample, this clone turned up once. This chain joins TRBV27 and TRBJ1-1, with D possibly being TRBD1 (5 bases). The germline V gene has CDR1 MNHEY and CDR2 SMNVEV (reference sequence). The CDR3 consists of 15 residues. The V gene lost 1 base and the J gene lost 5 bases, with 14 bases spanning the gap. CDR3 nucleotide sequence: TGTGCCAGCAGTTTATTGGGGCCGTTTGGAACTGAAGCTTTCTTT. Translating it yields CASSLLGPFGTEAFF.

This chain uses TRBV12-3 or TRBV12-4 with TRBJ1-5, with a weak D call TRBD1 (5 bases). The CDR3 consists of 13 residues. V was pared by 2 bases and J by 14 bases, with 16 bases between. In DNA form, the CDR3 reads TGTGCCAGCAGTTTAACGCTCTGGGGCCAAAAGCATTTT. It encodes CASSLTLWGQKHF.

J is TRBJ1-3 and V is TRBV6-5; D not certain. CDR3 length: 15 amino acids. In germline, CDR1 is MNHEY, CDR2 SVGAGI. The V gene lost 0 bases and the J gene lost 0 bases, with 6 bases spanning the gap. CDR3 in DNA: TGTGCCAGCAGTTACTCGGCAGACTCTGGAAACACCATATATTTT. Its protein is CASSYSADSGNTIYF.

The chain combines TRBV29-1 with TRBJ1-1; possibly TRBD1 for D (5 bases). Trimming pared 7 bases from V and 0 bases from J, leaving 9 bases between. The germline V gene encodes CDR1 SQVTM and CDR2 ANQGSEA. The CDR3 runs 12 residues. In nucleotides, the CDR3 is TGCAGCGCAGGGAGGATGAACACTGAAGCTTTCTTT. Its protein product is CSAGRMNTEAFF. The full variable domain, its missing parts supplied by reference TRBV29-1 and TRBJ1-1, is SAVISQKPSRDICQRGTSLTIQCQVDSQVTMMFWYRQQPGQSLTLIATANQGSEATYESGFVIDKFPISRPNLTFSTLTVSNMSPEDSSIYLCSAGRMNTEAFFGQGTRLTVV.

CDR3 sequence (DNA): TGTGCCAGCAGCTTAGATACGGGAGGGGTAGGGACCCAGTACTTC. Residues: CASSLDTGGVGTQYF. This chain uses TRBV7-2 with TRBJ2-5, with TRBD2 identical over 8 bases. With 1 base clipped from V and 7 bases from J, the junction kept 8 bases outside the gene matches. This CDR3 comprises 15 residues. Germline assignment: CDR1 SGHTA and CDR2 FQGNSA.